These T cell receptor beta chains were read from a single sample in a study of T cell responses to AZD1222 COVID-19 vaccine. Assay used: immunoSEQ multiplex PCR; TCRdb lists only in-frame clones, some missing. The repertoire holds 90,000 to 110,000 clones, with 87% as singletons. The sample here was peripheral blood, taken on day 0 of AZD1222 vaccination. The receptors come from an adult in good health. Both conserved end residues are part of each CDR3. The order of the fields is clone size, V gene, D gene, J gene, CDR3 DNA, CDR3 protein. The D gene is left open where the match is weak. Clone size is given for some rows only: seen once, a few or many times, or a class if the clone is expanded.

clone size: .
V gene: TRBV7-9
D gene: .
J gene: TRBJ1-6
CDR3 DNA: TGTGCCAGCAGTAGCTCCTATAATTCACCCCTCCACTTT
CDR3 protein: CASSSSYNSPLHF

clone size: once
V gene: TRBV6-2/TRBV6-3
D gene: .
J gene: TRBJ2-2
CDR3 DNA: TGTGCCAGCAGTTACTCGATTCCGGGGGCGGACACCGGGGAGCTGTTTTTT
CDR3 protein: CASSYSIPGADTGELFF

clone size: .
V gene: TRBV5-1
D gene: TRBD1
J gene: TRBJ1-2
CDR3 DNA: TGCGCCAGCAGCTGGGGGACAGGGAGTGGATATGGCTACACCTTC
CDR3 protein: CASSWGTGSGYGYTF

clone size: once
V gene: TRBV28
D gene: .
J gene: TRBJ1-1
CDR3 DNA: TGTGCCAGCAGTTTGGAAAGGACTGAAGCTTTCTTT
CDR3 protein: CASSLERTEAFF

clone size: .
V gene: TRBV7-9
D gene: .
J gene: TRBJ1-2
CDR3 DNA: TGTGCCAGCAGCCCACCCTTCGATGGCTACACCTTC
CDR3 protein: CASSPPFDGYTF

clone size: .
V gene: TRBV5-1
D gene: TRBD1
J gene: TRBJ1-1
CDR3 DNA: TGCGCCAGCGGGTCCCGGGACAGGGTAACTGAAGCTTTCTTT
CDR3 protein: CASGSRDRVTEAFF

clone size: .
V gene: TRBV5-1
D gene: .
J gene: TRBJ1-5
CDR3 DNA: TGCGCCAGCAGCTTGGGTGCTAATCAGCCCCAGCATTTT
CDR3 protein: CASSLGANQPQHF

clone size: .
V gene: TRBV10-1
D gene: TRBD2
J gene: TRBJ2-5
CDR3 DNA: TGCGCCAGCAGTAAGACTAGCGGGAGGGCGGAGACCCAGTACTTC
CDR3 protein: CASSKTSGRAETQYF

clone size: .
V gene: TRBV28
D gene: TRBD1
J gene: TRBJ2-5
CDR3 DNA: TGTGCCACTGGACAGGCCCCAAGAGAGACCCAGTACTTC
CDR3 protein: CATGQAPRETQYF

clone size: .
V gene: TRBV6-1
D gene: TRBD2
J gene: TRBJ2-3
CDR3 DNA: TGTGCCAGCAGTGGGGAGGGGATAGACCCTAGCACAGATACGCAGTATTTT
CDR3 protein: CASSGEGIDPSTDTQYF

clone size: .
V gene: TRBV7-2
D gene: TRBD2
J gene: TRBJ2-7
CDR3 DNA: TGTGCCAGCAGCTTCACAACGCTAGCGGGAGACCGGTACTTC
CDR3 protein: CASSFTTLAGDRYF

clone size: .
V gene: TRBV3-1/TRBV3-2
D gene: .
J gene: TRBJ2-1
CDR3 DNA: TGTGCCAGCAGCCCTCAGGAAAACGAGCAGTTCTTC
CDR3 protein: CASSPQENEQFF

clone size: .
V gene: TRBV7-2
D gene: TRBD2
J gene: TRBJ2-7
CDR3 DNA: TGTGCCAGCAGCCCTAGCGGGCACTCCTACGAGCAGTACTTC
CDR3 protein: CASSPSGHSYEQYF

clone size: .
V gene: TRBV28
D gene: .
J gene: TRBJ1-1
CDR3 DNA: TGTGCCAGCAGGTCGGGAGGGCTGAACACTGAAGCTTTCTTT
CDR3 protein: CASRSGGLNTEAFF

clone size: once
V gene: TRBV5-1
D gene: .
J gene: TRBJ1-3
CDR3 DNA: TGCGCCAGCAGCTTGGAGGGATCTGGAAACACCATATATTTT
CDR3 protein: CASSLEGSGNTIYF

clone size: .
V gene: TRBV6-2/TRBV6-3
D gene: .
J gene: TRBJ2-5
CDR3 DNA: TGTGCCAGCAGTTACTCGATTCCGGGGTCTTTACAAGAGACCCAGTACTTC
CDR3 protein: CASSYSIPGSLQETQYF

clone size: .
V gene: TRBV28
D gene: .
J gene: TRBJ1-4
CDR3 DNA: TGTGCCAGCAGTTTGGGGGGGGCAGGAGAAAAACTGTTTTTT
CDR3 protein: CASSLGGAGEKLFF

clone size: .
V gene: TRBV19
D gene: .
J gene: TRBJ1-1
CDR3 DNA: TGTGCCAGTAGTACCCCCGGGGGGTACTCGGTTAGCACTGAAGCTTTCTTT
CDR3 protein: CASSTPGGYSVSTEAFF

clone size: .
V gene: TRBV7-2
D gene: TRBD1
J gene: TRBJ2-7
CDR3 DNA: TGTGCCAGCAGCAAGAGACAGGGCTACGAGCAGTACTTC
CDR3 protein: CASSKRQGYEQYF

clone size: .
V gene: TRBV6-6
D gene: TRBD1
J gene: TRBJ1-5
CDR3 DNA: TGTGCCAGCAGTTCCGACAGGGAAGCCCAGCATTTT
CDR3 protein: CASSSDREAQHF

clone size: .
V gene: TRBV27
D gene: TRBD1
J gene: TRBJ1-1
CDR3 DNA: TGTGCCAGCAGTTTAGGATTCATGGACAGGGGGCGCGGTATGAACACTGAAGCTTTCTTT
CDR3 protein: CASSLGFMDRGRGMNTEAFF

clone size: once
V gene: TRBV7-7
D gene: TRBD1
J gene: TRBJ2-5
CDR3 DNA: TGTGCCAGCAGCTTAGGGGGACAGGGAAGGGAGACCCAGTACTTC
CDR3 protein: CASSLGGQGRETQYF

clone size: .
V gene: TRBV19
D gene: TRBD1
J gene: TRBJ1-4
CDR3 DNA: TGTGCCAGTAAAACGGGACAGGTTGTTGGTGAAAAACTGTTTTTT
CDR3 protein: CASKTGQVVGEKLFF

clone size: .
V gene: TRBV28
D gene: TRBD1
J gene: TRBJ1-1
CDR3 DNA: TGTGCCAGCAGTTCTAGGACAGGGAGGATGAACACTGAAGCTTTCTTT
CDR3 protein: CASSSRTGRMNTEAFF

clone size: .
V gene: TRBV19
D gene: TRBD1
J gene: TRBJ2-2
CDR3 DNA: TGTGCCAGTACCACGACAGGGGCCGTGAACACCGGGGAGCTGTTTTTT
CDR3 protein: CASTTTGAVNTGELFF

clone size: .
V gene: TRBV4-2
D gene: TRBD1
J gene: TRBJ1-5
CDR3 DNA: TGTGCCAGCAGCCAAGTGCAGGGGGGGTATCAGCCCCAGCATTTT
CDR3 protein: CASSQVQGGYQPQHF

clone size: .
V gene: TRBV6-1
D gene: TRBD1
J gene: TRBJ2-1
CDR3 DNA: TGTGCCAGCAGTGAATGGGGTAGGGGGCAGAATGAGCAGTTCTTC
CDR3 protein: CASSEWGRGQNEQFF

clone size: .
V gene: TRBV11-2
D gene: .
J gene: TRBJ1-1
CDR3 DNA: TGTGCCAGCAGCTTTGACAGGAAGAACACTGAAGCTTTCTTT
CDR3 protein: CASSFDRKNTEAFF

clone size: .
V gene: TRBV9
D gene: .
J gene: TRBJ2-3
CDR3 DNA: TGTGCCAGCAGCGTAGCCTTGCGAGAATCTGGGCGGGCTCAGTTCCCGACTGGCACAGATACGCAGTATTTT
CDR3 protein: CASSVALRESGRAQFPTGTDTQYF

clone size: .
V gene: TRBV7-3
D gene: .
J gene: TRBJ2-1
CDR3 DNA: TGTGCCAGCAGCCCGAACCGTAACTCCTACAATGAGCAGTTCTTC
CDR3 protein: CASSPNRNSYNEQFF

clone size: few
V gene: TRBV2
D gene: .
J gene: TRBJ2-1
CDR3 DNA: TGTGCCAGCAGTGGTAGAGGAGCAGCTGATGAGCAGTTCTTC
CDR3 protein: CASSGRGAADEQFF

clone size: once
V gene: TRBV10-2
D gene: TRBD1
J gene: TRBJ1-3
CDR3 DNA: TGCGCCAGCAGCTTAGGGGGCGCCTCTGGAAACACCATATATTTT
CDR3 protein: CASSLGGASGNTIYF

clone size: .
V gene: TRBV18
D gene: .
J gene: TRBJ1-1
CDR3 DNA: TGTGCCAGCTCGCAGACACGGGACAAGAACACTGAAGCTTTCTTT
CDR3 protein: CASSQTRDKNTEAFF

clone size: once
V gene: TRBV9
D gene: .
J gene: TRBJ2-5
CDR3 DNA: TGTGCCAGCAGCGCAGAAGAGACCCAGTACTTC
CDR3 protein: CASSAEETQYF

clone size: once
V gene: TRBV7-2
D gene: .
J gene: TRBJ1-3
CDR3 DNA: TGTGCCAGCAGCTTAGACGATACAGGGACCTCTGGAAACACCATATATTTT
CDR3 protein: CASSLDDTGTSGNTIYF

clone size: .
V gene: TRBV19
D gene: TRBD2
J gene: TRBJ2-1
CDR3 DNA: TGTGCCAGTAGTATTCTTCAGGGGGTCGTCTTAGCGGGAGGTTATTTCGGCAATGAGCAGTTCTTC
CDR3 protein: CASSILQGVVLAGGYFGNEQFF

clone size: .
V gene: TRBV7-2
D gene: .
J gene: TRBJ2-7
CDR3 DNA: TGTGCCAGCAGCTTACGGGGCCGGAGCGGAATCTCCTACGAGCAGTACTTC
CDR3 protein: CASSLRGRSGISYEQYF

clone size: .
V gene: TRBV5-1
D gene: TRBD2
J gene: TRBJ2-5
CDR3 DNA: TGCGCCAGCAGCTTGATAGCGGGGGGGCCGGAGACCCAGTACTTC
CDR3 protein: CASSLIAGGPETQYF

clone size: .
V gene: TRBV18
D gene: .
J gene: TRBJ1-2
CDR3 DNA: TGTGCCAGCTCACCGGATACAGGGTTAGAGGGCTACACCTTC
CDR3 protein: CASSPDTGLEGYTF

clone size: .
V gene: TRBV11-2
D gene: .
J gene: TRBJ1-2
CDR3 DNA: TGTGCCAGCAGCCCCTACCCATTACAGCCCTCCTCTACCTATGGCTACACCTTC
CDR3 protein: CASSPYPLQPSSTYGYTF

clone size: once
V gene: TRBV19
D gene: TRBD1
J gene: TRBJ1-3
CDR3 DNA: TGTGCCAGCAGTTTGACCCCCTCCGGGACAGGGAAACCCGGAAACACCATATATTTT
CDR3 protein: CASSLTPSGTGKPGNTIYF

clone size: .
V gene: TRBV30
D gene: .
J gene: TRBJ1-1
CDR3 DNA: TGTGCCTGGAGTGTACGGGGGCGGAACACTGAAGCTTTCTTT
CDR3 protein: CAWSVRGRNTEAFF

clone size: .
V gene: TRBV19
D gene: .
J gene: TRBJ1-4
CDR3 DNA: TGTGCCAGTAGACACGTCGCTGGGGTCGCAACTAATGAAAAACTGTTTTTT
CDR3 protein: CASRHVAGVATNEKLFF

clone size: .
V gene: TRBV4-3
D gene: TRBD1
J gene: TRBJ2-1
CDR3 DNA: TGCGCCAGCAGCCAAGATCGAGGGGGCGCTTACAATGAGCAGTTCTTC
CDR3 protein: CASSQDRGGAYNEQFF

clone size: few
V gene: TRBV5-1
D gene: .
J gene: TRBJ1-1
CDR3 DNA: TGCGCCAGCTATTGGGGGCCGGGCACTGAAGCTTTCTTT
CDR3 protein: CASYWGPGTEAFF

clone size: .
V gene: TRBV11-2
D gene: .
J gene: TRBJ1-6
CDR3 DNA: TGTGCCAGCAGCTTAGACGGGTCACCCCTCCACTTT
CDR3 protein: CASSLDGSPLHF

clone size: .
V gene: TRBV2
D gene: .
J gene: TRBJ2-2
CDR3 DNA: TGTGCCAGTAATCCGGGTACAGGCAACACCGGGGAGCTGTTTTTT
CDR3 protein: CASNPGTGNTGELFF

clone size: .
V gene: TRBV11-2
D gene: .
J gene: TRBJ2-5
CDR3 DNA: TGTGCCAGCAGCCCTACTACAGGGCGGGAAGGAGAGACCCAGTACTTC
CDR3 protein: CASSPTTGREGETQYF

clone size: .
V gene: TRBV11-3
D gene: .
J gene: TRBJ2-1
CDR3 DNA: TGTGCCAGCAGCCCCGAGGACATCTCCTACAATGAGCAGTTCTTC
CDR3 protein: CASSPEDISYNEQFF

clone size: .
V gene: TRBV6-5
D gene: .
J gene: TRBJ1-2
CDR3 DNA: TGTGCCAGCCAGGGCCCCAACTATGGCTACACCTTC
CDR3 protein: CASQGPNYGYTF

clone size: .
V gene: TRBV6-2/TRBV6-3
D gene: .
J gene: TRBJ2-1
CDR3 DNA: TGTGCCAGCAGCGACTGGCCAGGGCAATCCAATGAGCAGTTCTTC
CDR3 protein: CASSDWPGQSNEQFF

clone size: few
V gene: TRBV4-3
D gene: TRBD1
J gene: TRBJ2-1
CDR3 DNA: TGCGCCAGCAGCTCCCGACAGGGGTACAATGAGCAGTTCTTC
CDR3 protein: CASSSRQGYNEQFF

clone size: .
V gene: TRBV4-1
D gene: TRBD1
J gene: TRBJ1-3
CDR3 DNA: TGCGCCAGCAGCCAACACAGGGGCTCCTCTGGAAACACCATATATTTT
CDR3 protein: CASSQHRGSSGNTIYF

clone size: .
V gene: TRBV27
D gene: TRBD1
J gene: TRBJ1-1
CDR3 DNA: TGTGCCAGCAGTTTAGGGACAGGGGGCACTGAAGCTTTCTTT
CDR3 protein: CASSLGTGGTEAFF

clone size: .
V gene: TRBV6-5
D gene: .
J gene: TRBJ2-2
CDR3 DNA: TGTGCCAGCAGCCCCGTCATCGGGGAGCTGTTTTTT
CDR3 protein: CASSPVIGELFF

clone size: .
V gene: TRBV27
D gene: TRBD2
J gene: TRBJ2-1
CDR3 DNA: TGTGCCAGCAGCGAAAACGAAGCGGGAGGATACAATGAGCAGTTCTTC
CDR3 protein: CASSENEAGGYNEQFF

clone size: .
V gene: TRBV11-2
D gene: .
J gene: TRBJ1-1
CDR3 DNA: TGTGCCAGCACCCTACCCAGGAGCACTGAAGCTTTCTTT
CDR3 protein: CASTLPRSTEAFF

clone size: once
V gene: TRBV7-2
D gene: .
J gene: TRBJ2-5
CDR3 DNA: TGTGCCAGCAGCTCGGGGGTAGGGCGAGAAGAGACCCAGTACTTC
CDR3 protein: CASSSGVGREETQYF

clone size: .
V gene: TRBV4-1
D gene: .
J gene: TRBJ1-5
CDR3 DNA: TGCGCCAGCAGCCGTATCCCGGGACAAAGTTATAGCAATCAGCCCCAGCATTTT
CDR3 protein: CASSRIPGQSYSNQPQHF

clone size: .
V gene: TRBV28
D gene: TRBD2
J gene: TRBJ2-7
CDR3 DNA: TGTGCCAGCAGTTCGTCCGGCGCTAGCGGGGGCCGGACCACCTACGAGCAGTACTTC
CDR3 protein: CASSSSGASGGRTTYEQYF